Sequencing of this T cell receptor beta chain was carried out in a study of OX40 agonist ivuxolimab in advanced cancers. The CDR3 consists of 15 residues. The V gene's germline CDR1 is ENHRY and CDR2 SYGVKD. V was trimmed by 8 bases and J by 2 bases, leaving 18 bases between them. Study-level findings and limits: Relatively little clonal expansion, among the lowest observed, appeared in partial responders at 0.1-3.0 mg/kg.

This table comes from immunoSEQ multiplex PCR, and its TCRdb copy is limited to in-frame clones, with some not included. The sample includes under 80,000 clones, around 90% of them seen just once. As regards this clone: Its antigen remains unidentified.

The gene calls are TRBV10-3 and TRBJ2-5; D might be TRBD1 (5 bases). The TCR sequence derives from an adult with an advanced solid tumor such as melanoma, head and neck, liver or kidney cancer. The sample here was CD4+ or CD8+ T cells sorted from blood, taken in a trial of the OX40 agonist ivuxolimab. The CDR3 DNA reads TGTGCCATCTCGCCAGGGTTCGTTTCGCAAGAGACCCAGTACTTC. It is translated as CAISPGFVSQETQYF.